Listed below are T cell receptor beta chains from one sample, sequenced in a study of T cell responses to AZD1222 COVID-19 vaccine. Using immunoSEQ multiplex PCR, the repertoire was profiled, and TCRdb retains in-frame clones only, with some absent. The repertoire holds 90,000 to 120,000 clones, with approximately 90% as singletons. The sample consisted of peripheral blood, taken on day 0 of AZD1222 vaccination. These receptors all come from an adult in good health. Both conserved end residues are part of each CDR3. The D gene is left open where the match is weak.

v_gene: TRBV9; d_gene: TRBD1; j_gene: TRBJ1-5; CDR3aa: CASSLTGGTNQPQHF
v_gene: TRBV4-1; d_gene: -; j_gene: TRBJ1-2; CDR3aa: CASSHTQGSYGYTF
v_gene: TRBV18; d_gene: TRBD2; j_gene: TRBJ2-1; CDR3aa: CASSPLAGESNEQFF
v_gene: TRBV28; d_gene: TRBD1; j_gene: TRBJ1-5; CDR3aa: CASLPNRGSNQPQHF
v_gene: TRBV27; d_gene: TRBD1; j_gene: TRBJ2-7; CDR3aa: CASSRPTGVEQYF
v_gene: TRBV30; d_gene: TRBD1; j_gene: TRBJ2-1; CDR3aa: CALRGQLFSYNEQFF
v_gene: TRBV18; d_gene: TRBD2; j_gene: TRBJ2-3; CDR3aa: CASSPGTSSSTDTQYF
v_gene: TRBV25-1; d_gene: TRBD1; j_gene: TRBJ1-6; CDR3aa: CASSEMRGGQGNSPLHF
v_gene: TRBV7-9; d_gene: TRBD2; j_gene: TRBJ2-3; CDR3aa: CASSPDVIAGGHGTQYF
v_gene: TRBV6-5; d_gene: -; j_gene: TRBJ2-5; CDR3aa: CASSRLLGETQYF
v_gene: TRBV28; d_gene: TRBD2; j_gene: TRBJ2-3; CDR3aa: CASKGGRDTDTQYF
v_gene: TRBV9; d_gene: TRBD2; j_gene: TRBJ2-7; CDR3aa: CASSVAGTSGSREQYF
v_gene: TRBV4-1; d_gene: -; j_gene: TRBJ1-1; CDR3aa: CASSQVLLPSNTEAFF
v_gene: TRBV4-1; d_gene: -; j_gene: TRBJ2-4; CDR3aa: CASSEGRLAGGIQYF
v_gene: TRBV5-1; d_gene: -; j_gene: TRBJ2-7; CDR3aa: CASSNEDTYEQYF
v_gene: TRBV4-3; d_gene: TRBD1; j_gene: TRBJ2-1; CDR3aa: CASSPRDRGGNEQFF
v_gene: TRBV6-5; d_gene: TRBD1; j_gene: TRBJ1-1; CDR3aa: CASSYAKGASEAFF
v_gene: TRBV9; d_gene: -; j_gene: TRBJ2-1; CDR3aa: CASSPTGTLPRGEQFF
v_gene: TRBV4-2; d_gene: -; j_gene: TRBJ2-2; CDR3aa: CASSPLNGGNTGELFF
v_gene: TRBV14; d_gene: -; j_gene: TRBJ2-1; CDR3aa: CASSQVRVNEQFF
v_gene: TRBV5-1; d_gene: -; j_gene: TRBJ2-3; CDR3aa: CASSLGLSADTQYF
v_gene: TRBV6-5; d_gene: -; j_gene: TRBJ1-1; CDR3aa: CASSYSGNPAFF
v_gene: TRBV4-1; d_gene: -; j_gene: TRBJ1-1; CDR3aa: CASSQSALRVNTEAFF
v_gene: TRBV20-1; d_gene: -; j_gene: TRBJ1-2; CDR3aa: CSATGDGYTF
v_gene: TRBV6-2/TRBV6-3; d_gene: -; j_gene: TRBJ2-1; CDR3aa: CASSYASEQFF
v_gene: TRBV30; d_gene: TRBD1; j_gene: TRBJ1-2; CDR3aa: CAWKETGAAYGYTF
v_gene: TRBV10-1; d_gene: TRBD2; j_gene: TRBJ2-2; CDR3aa: CASREEKAGGPPGELFF
v_gene: TRBV11-2; d_gene: -; j_gene: TRBJ2-1; CDR3aa: CASSSISGHNEQFF
v_gene: TRBV9; d_gene: -; j_gene: TRBJ2-7; CDR3aa: CASSVEGTRFPYEQYF
v_gene: TRBV7-2; d_gene: TRBD2; j_gene: TRBJ2-7; CDR3aa: CASRAGGSSYEQYF
v_gene: TRBV7-6; d_gene: -; j_gene: TRBJ1-1; CDR3aa: CASSRAENTEAFF
v_gene: TRBV5-1; d_gene: -; j_gene: TRBJ2-1; CDR3aa: CASSLPNNNEQFF
v_gene: TRBV11-3; d_gene: TRBD2; j_gene: TRBJ2-5; CDR3aa: CASSLGSSGTQETQYF
v_gene: TRBV7-3; d_gene: -; j_gene: TRBJ2-6; CDR3aa: CASSALGGTGANVLTF
v_gene: TRBV28; d_gene: TRBD1; j_gene: TRBJ2-2; CDR3aa: CASSLERDRGTGELFF
v_gene: TRBV27; d_gene: TRBD1; j_gene: TRBJ2-7; CDR3aa: CASSFLTGTGLSEQYF
v_gene: TRBV6-5; d_gene: -; j_gene: TRBJ1-1; CDR3aa: CASSYPGWGTEAFF
v_gene: TRBV18; d_gene: -; j_gene: TRBJ2-2; CDR3aa: CASSPQGMSTGELFF
v_gene: TRBV11-2; d_gene: -; j_gene: TRBJ2-5; CDR3aa: CASSRQEKETQYF
v_gene: TRBV9; d_gene: -; j_gene: TRBJ1-1; CDR3aa: CASSVGKRGEAFF
v_gene: TRBV10-3; d_gene: -; j_gene: TRBJ1-2; CDR3aa: CAGRTDSYGYTF
v_gene: TRBV5-1; d_gene: -; j_gene: TRBJ2-1; CDR3aa: CASSLDSKGYNEQFF
v_gene: TRBV3-1/TRBV3-2; d_gene: -; j_gene: TRBJ1-1; CDR3aa: CASSQETNTEAFF
v_gene: TRBV6-4; d_gene: TRBD1; j_gene: TRBJ1-5; CDR3aa: CASSPGQGVEPQHF
v_gene: TRBV9; d_gene: TRBD2; j_gene: TRBJ2-7; CDR3aa: CASSPSGGGYSYEQYF
v_gene: TRBV2; d_gene: -; j_gene: TRBJ2-3; CDR3aa: CASSANGAHTDTQYF
v_gene: TRBV5-1; d_gene: TRBD2; j_gene: TRBJ2-7; CDR3aa: CASSLGAGDYEQYF
v_gene: TRBV7-6; d_gene: -; j_gene: TRBJ1-4; CDR3aa: CASSVTGISGEKLFF
v_gene: TRBV5-6; d_gene: -; j_gene: TRBJ2-7; CDR3aa: CASSLAGRDSVYEQYF
v_gene: TRBV5-5; d_gene: -; j_gene: TRBJ2-3; CDR3aa: CASSLGDGLLDTQYF
v_gene: TRBV19; d_gene: -; j_gene: TRBJ1-1; CDR3aa: CASSPYDRNTEAFF
v_gene: TRBV18; d_gene: -; j_gene: TRBJ1-5; CDR3aa: CASSVVSNQPQHF
v_gene: TRBV19; d_gene: TRBD1; j_gene: TRBJ2-7; CDR3aa: CASSPGGQGLYEQYF
v_gene: TRBV6-2/TRBV6-3; d_gene: TRBD2; j_gene: TRBJ2-7; CDR3aa: CASSYISGKVAYEQYF
v_gene: TRBV5-8; d_gene: TRBD2; j_gene: TRBJ2-1; CDR3aa: CASSYTSGRALGEQFF
v_gene: TRBV7-9; d_gene: -; j_gene: TRBJ1-5; CDR3aa: CASSPSGIGGSNQPQHF
v_gene: TRBV24-1; d_gene: -; j_gene: TRBJ2-1; CDR3aa: CATSDKSDSYNEQFF
v_gene: TRBV5-4; d_gene: -; j_gene: TRBJ1-2; CDR3aa: CASSLVGTRGGYTF
v_gene: TRBV2; d_gene: -; j_gene: TRBJ2-7; CDR3aa: CASSGYEQYF